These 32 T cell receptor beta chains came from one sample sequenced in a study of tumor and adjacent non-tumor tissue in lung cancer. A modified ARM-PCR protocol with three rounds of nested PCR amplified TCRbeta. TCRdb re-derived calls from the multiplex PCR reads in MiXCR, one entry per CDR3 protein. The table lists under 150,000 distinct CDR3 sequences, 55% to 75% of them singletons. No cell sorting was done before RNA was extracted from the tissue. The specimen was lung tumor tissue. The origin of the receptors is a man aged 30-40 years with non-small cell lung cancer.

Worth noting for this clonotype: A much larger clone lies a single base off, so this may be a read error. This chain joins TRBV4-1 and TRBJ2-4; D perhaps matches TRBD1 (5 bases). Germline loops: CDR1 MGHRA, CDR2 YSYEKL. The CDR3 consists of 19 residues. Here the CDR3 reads CASSQDQNGQGLAKNFQYF. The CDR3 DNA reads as TGCGCCAGCAGCCAAGATCAAAATGGGCAGGGCTTAGCCAAAAACTTTCAGTACTTC.

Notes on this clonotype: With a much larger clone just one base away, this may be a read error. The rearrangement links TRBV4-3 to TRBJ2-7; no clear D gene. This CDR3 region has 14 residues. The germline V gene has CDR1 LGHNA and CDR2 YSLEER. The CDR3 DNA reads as TGCACCAGCAGCCACGGTTTATCGGCCTACGAGCAGTACTTC. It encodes CTSSHGLSAYEQYF.

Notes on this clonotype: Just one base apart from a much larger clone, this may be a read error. The chain's CDR3 is CASRAGAYNNSPRHF. The DNA for the CDR3 is TGTGCCAGCAGGGCGGGAGCCTATAATAATTCACCCCGCCACTTT. This rearrangement joins TRBV12-3 or TRBV12-4 to TRBJ1-6, with D hard to call. The CDR3 runs to 15 residues.

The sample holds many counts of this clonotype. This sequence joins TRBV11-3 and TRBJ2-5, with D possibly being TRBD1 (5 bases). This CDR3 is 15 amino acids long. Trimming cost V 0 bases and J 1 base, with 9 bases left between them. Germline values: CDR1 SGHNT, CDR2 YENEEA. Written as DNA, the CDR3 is TGTGCCAGCAGCTTAGATCAGGGCTTCCAAGAGACCCAGTACTTC. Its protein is CASSLDQGFQETQYF.

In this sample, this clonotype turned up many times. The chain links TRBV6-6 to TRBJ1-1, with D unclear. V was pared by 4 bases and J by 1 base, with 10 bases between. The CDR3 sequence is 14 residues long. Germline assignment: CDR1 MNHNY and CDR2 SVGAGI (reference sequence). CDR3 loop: CASSSTGRNTEAFF. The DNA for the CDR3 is TGTGCCAGCAGTTCGACCGGGAGGAACACTGAAGCTTTCTTT.

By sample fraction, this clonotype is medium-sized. The chain's CDR3 is CSASPRNPTNEKLFF. CDR3 in DNA: TGCAGTGCTAGTCCCCGGAACCCAACTAATGAAAAACTGTTTTTT. This sequence joins TRBV20-1 and TRBJ1-4, with D hard to call. The V end was cut by 3 bases, the J end by 0 bases, with 11 bases between. Germline CDR1 is DFQATT and CDR2 is SNEGSKA (reference sequence). CDR3 length: 15 residues.

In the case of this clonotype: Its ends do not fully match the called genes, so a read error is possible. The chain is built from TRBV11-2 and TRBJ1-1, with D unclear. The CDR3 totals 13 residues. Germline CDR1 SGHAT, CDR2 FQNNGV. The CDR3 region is CASSATVNTEAFF. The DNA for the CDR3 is TGTGCCAGCAGCGCTACAGTGAACACTGAGGCTTTCTTT. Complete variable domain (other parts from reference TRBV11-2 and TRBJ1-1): EAGVAQSPRYKIIEKRQSVAFWCNPISGHATLYWYQQILGQGPKLLIQFQNNGVVDDSQLPKDRFSAERLKGVDSTLKIQPAKLEDSAVYLCASSATVNTEAFFGQGTRLTVV.

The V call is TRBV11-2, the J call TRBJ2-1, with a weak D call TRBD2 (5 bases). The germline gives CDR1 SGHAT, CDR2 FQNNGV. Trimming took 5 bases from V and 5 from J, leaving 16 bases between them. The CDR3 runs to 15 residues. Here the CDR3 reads CASSARLSVNNEQFF. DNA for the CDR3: TGTGCCAGCAGCGCGAGACTAAGTGTGAACAATGAGCAGTTCTTC. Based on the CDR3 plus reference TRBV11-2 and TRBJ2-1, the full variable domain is EAGVAQSPRYKIIEKRQSVAFWCNPISGHATLYWYQQILGQGPKLLIQFQNNGVVDDSQLPKDRFSAERLKGVDSTLKIQPAKLEDSAVYLCASSARLSVNNEQFFGPGTRLTVL.

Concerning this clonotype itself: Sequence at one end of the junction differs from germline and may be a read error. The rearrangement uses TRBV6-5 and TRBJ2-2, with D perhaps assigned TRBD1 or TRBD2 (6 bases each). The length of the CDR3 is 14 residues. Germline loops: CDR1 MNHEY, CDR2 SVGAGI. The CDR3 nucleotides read TGTGCCAGCAGTCCAGACGGGGGCACCGGGGAGCTGTTGTTT. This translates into CASSPDGGTGELLF.

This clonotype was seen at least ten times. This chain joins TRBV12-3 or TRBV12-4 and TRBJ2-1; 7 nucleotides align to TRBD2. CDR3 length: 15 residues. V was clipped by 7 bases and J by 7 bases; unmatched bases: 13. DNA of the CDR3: TGTGCCAGCATCGGGGGAAGCGGGGTCTGGAATGAGCAGTTCTTC. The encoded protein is CASIGGSGVWNEQFF.

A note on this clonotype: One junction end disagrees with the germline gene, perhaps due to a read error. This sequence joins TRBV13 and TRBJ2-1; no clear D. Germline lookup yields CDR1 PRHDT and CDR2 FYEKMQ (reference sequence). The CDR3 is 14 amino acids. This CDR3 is CASSLAQTYDEQFF. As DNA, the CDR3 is TGTGCCAGCAGCTTAGCACAGACCTACGATGAGCAGTTCTTC.

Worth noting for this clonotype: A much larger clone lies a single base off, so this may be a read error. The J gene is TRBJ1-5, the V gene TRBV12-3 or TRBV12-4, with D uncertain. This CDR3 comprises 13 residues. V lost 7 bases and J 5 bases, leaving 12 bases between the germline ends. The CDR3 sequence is CASKGGWDQPQHF. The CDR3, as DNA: TGTGCCAGCAAAGGCGGGTGGGATCAGCCCCAGCATTTT.

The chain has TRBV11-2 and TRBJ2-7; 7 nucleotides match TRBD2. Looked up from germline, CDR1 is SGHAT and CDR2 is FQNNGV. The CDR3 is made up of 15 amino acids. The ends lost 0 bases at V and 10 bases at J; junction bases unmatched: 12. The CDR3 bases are TGTGCCAGCAGCTTAGAGTCCAGCGGGAATAGCGAACAGTACTTC. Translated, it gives CASSLESSGNSEQYF.

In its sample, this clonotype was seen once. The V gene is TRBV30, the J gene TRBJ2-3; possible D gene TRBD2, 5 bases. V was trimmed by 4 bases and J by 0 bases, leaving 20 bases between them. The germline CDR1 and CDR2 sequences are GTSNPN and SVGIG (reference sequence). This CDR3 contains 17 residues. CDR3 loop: CAWNWWEPTSSTDTQYF. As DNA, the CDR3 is TGTGCCTGGAACTGGTGGGAGCCCACCTCAAGCACAGATACGCAGTATTTT.

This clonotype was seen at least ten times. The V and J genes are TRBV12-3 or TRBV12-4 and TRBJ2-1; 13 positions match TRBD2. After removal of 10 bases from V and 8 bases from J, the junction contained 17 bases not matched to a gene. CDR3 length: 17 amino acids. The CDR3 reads CANLGLAGVEFYDEQFF. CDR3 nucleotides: TGTGCCAACTTAGGACTAGCGGGAGTGGAGTTTTACGATGAGCAGTTCTTC.

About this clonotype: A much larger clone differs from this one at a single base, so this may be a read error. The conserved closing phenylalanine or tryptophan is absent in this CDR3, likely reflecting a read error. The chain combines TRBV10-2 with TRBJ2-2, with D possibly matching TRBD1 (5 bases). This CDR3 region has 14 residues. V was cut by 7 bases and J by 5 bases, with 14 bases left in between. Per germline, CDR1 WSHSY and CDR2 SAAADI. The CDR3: CASNQGLRTGELFS. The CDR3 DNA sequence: TGCGCCAGCAACCAGGGTCTACGGACCGGGGAGCTGTTTTCT.

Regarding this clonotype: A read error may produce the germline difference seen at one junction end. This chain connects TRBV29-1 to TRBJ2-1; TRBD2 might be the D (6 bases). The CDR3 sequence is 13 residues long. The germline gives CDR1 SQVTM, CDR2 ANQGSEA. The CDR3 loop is CSVEGTDYSEQFF. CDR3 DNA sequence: TGCAGCGTTGAGGGGACGGACTACAGTGAGCAGTTCTTC.

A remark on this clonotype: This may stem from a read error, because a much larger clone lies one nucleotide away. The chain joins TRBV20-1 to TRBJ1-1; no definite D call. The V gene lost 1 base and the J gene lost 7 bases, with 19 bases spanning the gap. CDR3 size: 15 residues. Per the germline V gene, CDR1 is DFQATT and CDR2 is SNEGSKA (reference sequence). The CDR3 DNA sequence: TGCAGTGCTAGAGCACCCGTTGTGGGGAATGTTGAAGCTTTCTTT. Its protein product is CSARAPVVGNVEAFF.

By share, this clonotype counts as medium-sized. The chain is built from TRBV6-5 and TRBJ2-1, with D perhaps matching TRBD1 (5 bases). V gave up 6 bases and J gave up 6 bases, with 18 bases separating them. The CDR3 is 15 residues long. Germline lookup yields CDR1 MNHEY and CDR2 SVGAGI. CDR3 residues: CASRSGPGWVNEQFF. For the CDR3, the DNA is TGTGCCAGCAGATCCGGACCAGGGTGGGTCAATGAGCAGTTCTTC.

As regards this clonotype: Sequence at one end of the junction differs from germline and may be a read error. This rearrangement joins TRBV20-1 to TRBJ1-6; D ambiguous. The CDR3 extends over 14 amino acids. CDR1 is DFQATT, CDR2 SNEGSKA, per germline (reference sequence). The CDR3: CSARNWTIDSRLHF. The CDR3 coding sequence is TGCAGTGCTAGAAACTGGACGATTGATTCACGCCTCCACTTT.

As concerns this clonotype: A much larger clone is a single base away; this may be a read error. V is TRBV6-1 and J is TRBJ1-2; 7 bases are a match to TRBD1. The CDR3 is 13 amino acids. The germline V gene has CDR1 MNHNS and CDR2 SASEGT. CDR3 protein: CVSSRDSNYGYTF. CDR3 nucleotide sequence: TGTGTCAGCAGTAGGGACAGCAACTATGGCTACACCTTC.

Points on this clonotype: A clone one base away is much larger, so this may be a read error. The CDR3 here is CASSYETGVSQEAQYF. The DNA of the CDR3 is TGTGCCAGCAGTTACGAAACAGGGGTATCCCAAGAGGCCCAGTACTTC. The chain joins TRBV6-2 or TRBV6-3 to TRBJ2-5; TRBD1 matches at 7 bases. The germline CDR1 and CDR2 sequences are MNHEY and SVGEGT. The CDR3 extends over 16 amino acids.

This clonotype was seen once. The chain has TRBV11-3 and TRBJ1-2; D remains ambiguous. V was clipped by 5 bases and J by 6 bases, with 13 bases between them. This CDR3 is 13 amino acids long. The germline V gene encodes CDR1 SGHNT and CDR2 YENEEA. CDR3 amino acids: CASSVGKVDGYTF. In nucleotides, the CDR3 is TGTGCCAGCAGCGTAGGGAAGGTGGATGGCTACACCTTC.

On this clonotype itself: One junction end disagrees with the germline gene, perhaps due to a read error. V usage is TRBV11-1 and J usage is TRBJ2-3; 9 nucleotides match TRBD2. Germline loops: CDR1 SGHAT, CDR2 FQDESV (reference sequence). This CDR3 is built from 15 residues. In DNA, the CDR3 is TGTGCAAGCATCCCAGCGGGGGGTAACACAGATACGCAGTATTTT. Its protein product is CASIPAGGNTDTQYF.

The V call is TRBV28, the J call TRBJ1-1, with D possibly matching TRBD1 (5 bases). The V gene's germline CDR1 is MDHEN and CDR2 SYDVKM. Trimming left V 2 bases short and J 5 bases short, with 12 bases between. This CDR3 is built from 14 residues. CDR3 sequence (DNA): TGTGCCAGCAGTTTAGGGGCGGGTTTGACTGAAGCTTTCTTT. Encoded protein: CASSLGAGLTEAFF.

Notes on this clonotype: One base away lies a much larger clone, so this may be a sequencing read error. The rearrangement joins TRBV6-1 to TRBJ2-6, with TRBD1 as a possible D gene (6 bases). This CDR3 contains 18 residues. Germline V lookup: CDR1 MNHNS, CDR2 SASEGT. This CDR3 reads CASSQSGTRFSGANILTF. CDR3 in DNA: TGTGCCAGCAGCCAAAGTGGGACACGATTCTCTGGGGCCAACATCCTGACTTTC.

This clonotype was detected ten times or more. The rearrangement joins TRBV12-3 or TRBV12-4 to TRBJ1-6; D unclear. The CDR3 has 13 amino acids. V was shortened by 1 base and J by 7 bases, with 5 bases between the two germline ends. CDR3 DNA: TGTGCCAGCAGTTTAGACAGAAATTCACCCCTCCACTTT. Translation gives CASSLDRNSPLHF.

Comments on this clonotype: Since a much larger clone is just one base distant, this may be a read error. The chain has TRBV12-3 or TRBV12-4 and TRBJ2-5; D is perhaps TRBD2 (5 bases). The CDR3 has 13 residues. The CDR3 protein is CVSSLARGETQYF. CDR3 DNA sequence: TGTGTCAGCAGTTTAGCCCGGGGTGAGACCCAGTACTTC.

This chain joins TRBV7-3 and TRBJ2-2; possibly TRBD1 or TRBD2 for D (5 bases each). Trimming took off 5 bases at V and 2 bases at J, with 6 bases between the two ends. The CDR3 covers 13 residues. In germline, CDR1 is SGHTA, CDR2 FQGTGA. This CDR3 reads CASSRDNTGELFF. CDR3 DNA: TGTGCCAGCAGCCGGGACAACACCGGGGAGCTGTTTTTT.

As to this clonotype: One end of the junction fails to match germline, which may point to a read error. CDR3 sequence: CCASQIQETQDF. The DNA of the CDR3 is TGCTGTGCCAGTCAGATCCAAGAGACCCAGGACTTC. The chain combines TRBV20-1 with TRBJ2-5; D ambiguous. The CDR3 is 12 residues long. Germline CDR1 reads DFQATT; CDR2 reads SNEGSKA (reference sequence).

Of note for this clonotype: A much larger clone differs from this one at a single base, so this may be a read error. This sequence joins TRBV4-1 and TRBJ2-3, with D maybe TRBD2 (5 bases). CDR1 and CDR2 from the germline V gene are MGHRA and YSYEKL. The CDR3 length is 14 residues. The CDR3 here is CANSQPGSTDTQYF. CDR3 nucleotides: TGCGCCAACAGCCAACCGGGAAGCACAGATACGCAGTATTTT.

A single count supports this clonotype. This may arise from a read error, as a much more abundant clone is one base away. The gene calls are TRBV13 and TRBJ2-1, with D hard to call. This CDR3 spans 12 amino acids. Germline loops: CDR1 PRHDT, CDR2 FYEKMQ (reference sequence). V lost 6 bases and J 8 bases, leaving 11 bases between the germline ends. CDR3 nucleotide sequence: TGTGCCAGCAGAGGCGAGTACGATGAGCAGTTCTTC. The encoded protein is CASRGEYDEQFF.